This T cell receptor (beta chain) originates from a study of blood T cell repertoires in COVID-19. Study-level background: Donors in the United States, Italy and Spain gave samples during acute or convalescent COVID-19. The cDNA or gDNA used as material had been derived from T cells, B-cell-depleted T cells, or PBMCs.

Germline loops: CDR1 SGHAT, CDR2 FQNNGV. V lost 3 bases to trimming and J lost 2 bases, with 13 bases between them. The CDR3 spans 15 residues. This clone occurred many times. How the authors handled the data: Reference gene primer amplification gave estimated nucleated cell counts. Generated by immunoSEQ multiplex PCR, the TCRdb table keeps only in-frame clones and is missing some. Clone size and the V and J calls come from that table; the DNA yielded D and trimming. The sample records hundreds of thousands of clones, roughly 90% being singletons. This sequence joins TRBV11-2 and TRBJ2-5, with a possible D match to TRBD1 (5 bases). Sequencing was carried out using peripheral blood. The receptor's source is a woman aged 25 to 39 with COVID-19, enrolled during active disease. As DNA, the CDR3 is TGTGCCAGCAGCTTTTGGGGTGGGGCGCAAGAGACCCAGTACTTC. Its protein is CASSFWGGAQETQYF.